This TCR beta chain derives from a study of cytomegalovirus exposure and HLA in healthy donors. The PCR made use of 60 Vbeta and 13 Jbeta primers. Profiled with immunoSEQ multiplex PCR; TCRdb holds only in-frame clones, not every one. Seen here are under 95,000 clones, 80% observed once, and the top ten hold 1.1%. Study-wide results and limits: The CMV antigen specificity of a few CMV-associated chains was confirmed through in vitro analysis.

About this clone itself: No antigen is known for it.

Sequencing was carried out using PBMCs. This TCR was recovered from a male donor in good health and CMV-seronegative.

The CDR3 loop is CASSESMAVNYGYTF. In nucleotides, the CDR3 is TGTGCCAGCAGTGAATCAATGGCGGTTAACTATGGCTACACCTTC. The chain is built from TRBV25-1 and TRBJ1-2; D remains unclear. Looked up from germline, CDR1 is MGHDK and CDR2 is SYGVNS. This CDR3 region has 15 residues. V lost 1 base and J 1 base, leaving 10 bases between the germline ends.